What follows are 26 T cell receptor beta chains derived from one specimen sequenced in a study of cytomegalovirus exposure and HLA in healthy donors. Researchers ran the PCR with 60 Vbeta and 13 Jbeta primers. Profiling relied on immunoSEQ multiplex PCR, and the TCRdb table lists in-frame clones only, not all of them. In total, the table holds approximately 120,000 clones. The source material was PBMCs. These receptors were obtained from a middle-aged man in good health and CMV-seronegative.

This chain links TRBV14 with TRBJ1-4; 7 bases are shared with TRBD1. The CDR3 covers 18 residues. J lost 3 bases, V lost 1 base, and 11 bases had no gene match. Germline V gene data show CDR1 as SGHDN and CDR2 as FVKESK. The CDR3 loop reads CASSQVRRQGRANEKLFF. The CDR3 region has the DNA TGTGCCAGCAGCCAAGTCCGAAGACAGGGTCGGGCTAATGAAAAACTGTTTTTT.

The CDR3, as DNA: TGTGCCAGCAGTGAAACGGGTCAGGGACTAGGTGAGCAGTTCTTC. Its translation: CASSETGQGLGEQFF. The J gene is TRBJ2-1, the V gene TRBV2; TRBD2 aligns across 8 bases. Germline CDR1 reads SNHLY; CDR2 reads FYNNEI. V dropped 2 bases and J dropped 9; count of bases not matched to a gene: 9. The CDR3 is made up of 15 amino acids.

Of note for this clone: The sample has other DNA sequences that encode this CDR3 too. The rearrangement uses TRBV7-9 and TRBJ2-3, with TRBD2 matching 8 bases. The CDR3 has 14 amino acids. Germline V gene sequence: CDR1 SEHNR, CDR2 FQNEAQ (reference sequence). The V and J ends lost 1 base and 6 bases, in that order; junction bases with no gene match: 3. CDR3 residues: CASSLGLAPDTQYF. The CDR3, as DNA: TGTGCCAGCAGCTTAGGACTAGCGCCCGATACGCAGTATTTT.

CDR3 in amino acids: CASSLGGENYEQYF. The CDR3 bases are TGTGCCAGCAGCTTAGGAGGTGAGAACTACGAGCAGTACTTC. The chain joins TRBV11-3 to TRBJ2-7; D remains unclear. V lost 1 base and J 3 bases, leaving 10 bases between the germline ends. Germline CDR1 reads SGHNT; CDR2 reads YENEEA. The length of the CDR3 is 14 residues.

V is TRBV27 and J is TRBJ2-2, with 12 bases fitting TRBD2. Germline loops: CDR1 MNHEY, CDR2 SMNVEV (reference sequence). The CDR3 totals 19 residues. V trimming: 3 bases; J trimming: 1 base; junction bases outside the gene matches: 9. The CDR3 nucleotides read TGTGCCAGCAGTTTCCGCGGACTAGCGGGACAAAGGAACACCGGGGAGCTGTTTTTT. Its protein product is CASSFRGLAGQRNTGELFF.

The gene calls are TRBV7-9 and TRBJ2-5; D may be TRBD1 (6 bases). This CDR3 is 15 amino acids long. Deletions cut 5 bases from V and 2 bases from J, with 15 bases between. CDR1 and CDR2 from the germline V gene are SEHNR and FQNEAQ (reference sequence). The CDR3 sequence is CASSSWDTIQETQYF. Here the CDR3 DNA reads TGTGCCAGCAGCAGTTGGGACACCATTCAAGAGACCCAGTACTTC.

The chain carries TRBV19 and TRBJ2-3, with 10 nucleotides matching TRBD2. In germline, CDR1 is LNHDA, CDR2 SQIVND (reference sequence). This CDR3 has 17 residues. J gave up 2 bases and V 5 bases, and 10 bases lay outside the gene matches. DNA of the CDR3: TGTGCCAGTAGTGCCTCCTCGAGCGGGAGGGCCACAGATACGCAGTATTTT. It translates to CASSASSSGRATDTQYF. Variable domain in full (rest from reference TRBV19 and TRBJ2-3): DGGITQSPKYLFRKEGQNVTLSCEQNLNHDAMYWYRQDPGQGLRLIYYSQIVNDFQKGDIAEGYSVSREKKESFPLTVTSAQKNPTAFYLCASSASSSGRATDTQYFGPGTRLTVL.

The CDR3 loop reads CASSQFLFFGTSGRHNEQFF. CDR3 in DNA: TGCGCCAGCAGTCAATTTTTGTTTTTCGGGACTAGCGGGAGGCACAATGAGCAGTTCTTC. The chain recombines TRBV23-1 with TRBJ2-1; TRBD2 matches 15 bases. TRBV23-1 carries the ORF label, with uncertain function. V lost 1 base to trimming and J lost 5 bases; unmatched junction nucleotides: 12. The CDR3 runs 20 residues.

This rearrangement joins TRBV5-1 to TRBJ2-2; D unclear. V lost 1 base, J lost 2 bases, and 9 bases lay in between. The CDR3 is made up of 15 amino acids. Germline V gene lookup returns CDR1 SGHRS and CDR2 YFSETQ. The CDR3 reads CASSLFVANTGELFF. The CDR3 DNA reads TGCGCCAGCAGCTTGTTTGTAGCTAACACCGGGGAGCTGTTTTTT.

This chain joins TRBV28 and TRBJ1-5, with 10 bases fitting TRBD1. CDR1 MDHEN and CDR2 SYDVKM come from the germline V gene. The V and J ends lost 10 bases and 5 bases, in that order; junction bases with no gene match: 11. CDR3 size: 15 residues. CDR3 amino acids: CATLTGTGDHQPQHF. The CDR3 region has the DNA TGTGCCACCCTAACCGGGACAGGGGATCATCAGCCCCAGCATTTT.

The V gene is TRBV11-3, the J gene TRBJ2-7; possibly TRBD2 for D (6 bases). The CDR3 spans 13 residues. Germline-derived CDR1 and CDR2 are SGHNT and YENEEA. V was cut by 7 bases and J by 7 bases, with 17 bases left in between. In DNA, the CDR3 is TGTGCCAGCACCTCTAGCGAGAGGATTGAGCAGTACTTC. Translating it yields CASTSSERIEQYF.

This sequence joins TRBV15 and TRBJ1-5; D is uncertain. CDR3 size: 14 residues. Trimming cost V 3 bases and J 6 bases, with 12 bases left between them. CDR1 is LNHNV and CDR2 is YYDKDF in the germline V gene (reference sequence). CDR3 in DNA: TGTGCCACCAGCAGGGCAGATCCACCTCAGCCCCAGCATTTT. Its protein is CATSRADPPQPQHF.

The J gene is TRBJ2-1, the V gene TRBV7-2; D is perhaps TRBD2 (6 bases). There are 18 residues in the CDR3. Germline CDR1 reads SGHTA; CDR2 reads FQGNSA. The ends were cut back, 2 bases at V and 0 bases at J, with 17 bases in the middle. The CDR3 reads CASSLSPSLASSYNEQFF. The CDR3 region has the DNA TGTGCCAGCAGCTTAAGCCCCTCCCTAGCGAGCTCCTACAATGAGCAGTTCTTC.

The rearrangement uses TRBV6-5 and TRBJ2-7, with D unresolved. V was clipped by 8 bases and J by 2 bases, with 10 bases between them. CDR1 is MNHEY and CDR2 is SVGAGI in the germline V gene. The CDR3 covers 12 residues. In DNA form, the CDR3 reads TGTGCCAGCGCGGTCAAACCCTACGAGCAGTACTTC. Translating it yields CASAVKPYEQYF.

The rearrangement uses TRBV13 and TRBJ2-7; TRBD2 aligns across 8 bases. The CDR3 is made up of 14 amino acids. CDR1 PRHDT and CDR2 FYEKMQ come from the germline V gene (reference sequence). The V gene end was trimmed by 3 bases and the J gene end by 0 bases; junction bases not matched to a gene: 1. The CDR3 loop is CASSFTSGSYEQYF. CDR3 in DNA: TGTGCCAGCAGCTTCACTAGCGGCTCCTACGAGCAGTACTTC.

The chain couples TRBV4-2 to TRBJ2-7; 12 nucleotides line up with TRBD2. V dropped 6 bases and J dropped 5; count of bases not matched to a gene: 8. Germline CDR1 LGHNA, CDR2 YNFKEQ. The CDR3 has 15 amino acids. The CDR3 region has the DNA TGTGCCAGCAGTGACGGACTAGCGGGAACAAACGAGCAGTACTTC. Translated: CASSDGLAGTNEQYF.

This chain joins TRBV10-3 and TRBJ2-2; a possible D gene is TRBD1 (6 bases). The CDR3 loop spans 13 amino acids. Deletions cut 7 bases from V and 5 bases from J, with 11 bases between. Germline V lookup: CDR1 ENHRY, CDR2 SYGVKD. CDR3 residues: CAIKPGQTGELFF. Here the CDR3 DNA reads TGTGCCATCAAACCCGGACAGACCGGGGAGCTGTTTTTT.

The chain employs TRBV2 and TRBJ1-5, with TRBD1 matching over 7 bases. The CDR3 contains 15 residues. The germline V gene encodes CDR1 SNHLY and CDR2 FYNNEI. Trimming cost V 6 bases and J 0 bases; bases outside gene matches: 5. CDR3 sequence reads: CASRPGTVSNQPQHF. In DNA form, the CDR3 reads TGTGCCAGCAGACCCGGGACAGTTAGCAATCAGCCCCAGCATTTT.

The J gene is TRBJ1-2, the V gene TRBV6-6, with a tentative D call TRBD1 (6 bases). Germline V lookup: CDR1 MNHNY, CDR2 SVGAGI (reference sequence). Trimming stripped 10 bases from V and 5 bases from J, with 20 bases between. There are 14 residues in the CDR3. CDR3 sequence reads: CATRYSQGLYGYTF. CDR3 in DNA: TGTGCCACCAGATACAGCCAGGGGCTTTATGGCTACACCTTC.

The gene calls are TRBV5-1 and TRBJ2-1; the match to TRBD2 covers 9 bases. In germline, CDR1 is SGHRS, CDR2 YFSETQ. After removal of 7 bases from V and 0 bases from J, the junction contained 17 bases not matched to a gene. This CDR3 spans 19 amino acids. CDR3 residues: CASGPGVAGVGASYNEQFF. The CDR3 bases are TGCGCCAGCGGGCCGGGAGTAGCGGGAGTCGGAGCCTCCTACAATGAGCAGTTCTTC.

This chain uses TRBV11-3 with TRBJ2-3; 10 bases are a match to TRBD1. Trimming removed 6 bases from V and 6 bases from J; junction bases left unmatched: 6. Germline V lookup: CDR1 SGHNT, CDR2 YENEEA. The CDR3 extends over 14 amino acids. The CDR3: CASRRTGGLDTQYF. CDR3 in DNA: TGTGCCAGCAGACGGACAGGGGGTTTGGATACGCAGTATTTT.

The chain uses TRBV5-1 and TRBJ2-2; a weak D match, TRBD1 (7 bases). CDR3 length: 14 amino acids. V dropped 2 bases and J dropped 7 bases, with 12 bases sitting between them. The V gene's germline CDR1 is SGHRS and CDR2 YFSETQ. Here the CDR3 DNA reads TGCGCCAGCAGCTTCCAGGGGGGTATCGGGGAGCTGTTTTTT. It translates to CASSFQGGIGELFF.

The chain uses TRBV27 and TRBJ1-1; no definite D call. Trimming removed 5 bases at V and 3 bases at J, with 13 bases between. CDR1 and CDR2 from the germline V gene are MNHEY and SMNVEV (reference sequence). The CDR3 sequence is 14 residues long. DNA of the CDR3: TGTGCCAGCAGTCCCCGCAGTGGCTACACTGAAGCTTTCTTT. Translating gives CASSPRSGYTEAFF.

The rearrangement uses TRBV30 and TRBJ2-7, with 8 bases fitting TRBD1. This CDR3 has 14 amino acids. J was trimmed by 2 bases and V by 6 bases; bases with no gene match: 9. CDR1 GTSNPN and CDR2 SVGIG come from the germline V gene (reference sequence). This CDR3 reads CACGGRGPAYEQYF. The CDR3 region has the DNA TGTGCCTGTGGGGGCAGGGGGCCAGCCTACGAGCAGTACTTC.

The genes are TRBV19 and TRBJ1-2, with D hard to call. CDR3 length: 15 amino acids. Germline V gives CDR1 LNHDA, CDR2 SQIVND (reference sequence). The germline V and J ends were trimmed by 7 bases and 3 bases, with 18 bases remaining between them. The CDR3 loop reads CASKQQPSLHYGYTF. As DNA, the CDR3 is TGTGCCAGTAAACAACAGCCGTCCCTCCACTATGGCTACACCTTC.

This CDR3 is CASSRDNSGNTIYF. CDR3 DNA: TGTGCCAGCAGTCGGGACAACTCTGGAAACACCATATATTTT. This chain links TRBV6-5 with TRBJ1-3; D might be TRBD1 (6 bases). Germline V lookup: CDR1 MNHEY, CDR2 SVGAGI. The CDR3 has 14 residues. The V end lost 5 bases, the J end lost 0 bases, and 8 bases lay between the germline ends.